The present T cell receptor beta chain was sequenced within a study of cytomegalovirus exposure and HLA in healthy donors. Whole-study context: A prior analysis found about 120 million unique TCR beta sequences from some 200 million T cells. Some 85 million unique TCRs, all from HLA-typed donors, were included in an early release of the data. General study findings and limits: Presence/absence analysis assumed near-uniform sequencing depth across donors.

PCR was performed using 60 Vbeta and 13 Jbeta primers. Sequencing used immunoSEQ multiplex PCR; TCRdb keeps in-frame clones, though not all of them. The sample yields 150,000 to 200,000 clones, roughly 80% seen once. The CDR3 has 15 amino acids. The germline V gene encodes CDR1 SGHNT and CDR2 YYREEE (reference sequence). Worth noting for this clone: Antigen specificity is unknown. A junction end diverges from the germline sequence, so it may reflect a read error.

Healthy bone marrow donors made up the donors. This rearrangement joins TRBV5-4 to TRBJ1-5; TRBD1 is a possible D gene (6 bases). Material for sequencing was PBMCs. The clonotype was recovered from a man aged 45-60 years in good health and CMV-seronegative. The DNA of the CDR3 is TGTGCCAGCAGCTTGGCTGCCCCCGGGACACGGTACGAAAATTTT. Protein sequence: CASSLAAPGTRYENF.